This T cell receptor (beta chain) was captured by sequencing in a study of blood T cell repertoires in COVID-19. Study-wide context: COVID-19 samples, acute and convalescent, were from the United States, Italy and Spain.

This clone was detected only a few times. The germline CDR1 and CDR2 sequences are GTSNPN and SVGIG (reference sequence). The CDR3 sequence is 14 residues long. V dropped 0 bases and J dropped 0 bases, with 6 bases sitting between them. Profiled with immunoSEQ multiplex PCR; TCRdb holds only in-frame clones, not every one. The sample has roughly 76,000 clones, around nine tenths seen once. The rearrangement uses TRBV30 and TRBJ1-5; D not resolved. What was sequenced was peripheral blood. The TCR originated in an older man with active or convalescent COVID-19. The CDR3 sequence is CAWSVAASNQPQHF. The CDR3 nucleotides read TGTGCCTGGAGTGTGGCCGCTAGCAATCAGCCCCAGCATTTT.